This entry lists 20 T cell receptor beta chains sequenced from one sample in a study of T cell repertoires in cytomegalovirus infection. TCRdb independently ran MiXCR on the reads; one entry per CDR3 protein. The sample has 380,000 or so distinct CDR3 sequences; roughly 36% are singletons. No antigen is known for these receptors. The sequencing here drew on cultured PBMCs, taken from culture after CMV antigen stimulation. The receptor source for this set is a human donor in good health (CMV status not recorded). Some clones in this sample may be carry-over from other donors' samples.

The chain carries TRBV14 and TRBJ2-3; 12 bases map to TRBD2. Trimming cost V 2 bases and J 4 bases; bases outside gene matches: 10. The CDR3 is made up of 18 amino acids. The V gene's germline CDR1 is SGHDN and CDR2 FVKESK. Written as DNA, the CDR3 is TGTGCCAGCAGCCAACGCTTCGATTCTAGCGGGAGGGCAGATACGCAGTATTTT. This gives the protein CASSQRFDSSGRADTQYF.

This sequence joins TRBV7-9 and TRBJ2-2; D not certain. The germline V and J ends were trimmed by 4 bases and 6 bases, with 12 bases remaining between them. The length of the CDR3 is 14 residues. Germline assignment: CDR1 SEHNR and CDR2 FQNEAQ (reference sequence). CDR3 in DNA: TGTGCCAGCAGCTCCACTCAGGAGCCCGGGGAGCTGTTTTTT. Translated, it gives CASSSTQEPGELFF. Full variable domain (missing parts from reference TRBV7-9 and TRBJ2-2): DTGVSQNPRHKITKRGQNVTFRCDPISEHNRLYWYRQTLGQGPEFLTYFQNEAQLEKSRLLSDRFSAERPKGSFSTLEIQRTEQGDSAMYLCASSSTQEPGELFFGEGSRLTVL.

In nucleotides, the CDR3 is TGCAGTGCCACCCTCCGACCTGGCACAGATACGCAGTATTTT. Amino acid sequence: CSATLRPGTDTQYF. This sequence joins TRBV20-1 and TRBJ2-3; D is undetermined. Germline V lookup: CDR1 DFQATT, CDR2 SNEGSKA (reference sequence). V gave up 6 bases and J gave up 1 base, with 14 bases separating them. CDR3 size: 14 residues.

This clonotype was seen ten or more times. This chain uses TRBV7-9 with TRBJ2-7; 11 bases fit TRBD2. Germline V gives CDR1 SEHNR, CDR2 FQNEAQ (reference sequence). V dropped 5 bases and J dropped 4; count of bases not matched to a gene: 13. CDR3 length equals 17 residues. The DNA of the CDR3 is TGTGCCAGCAGCAAATCCCCCGGGACTAGCGGAGATTACGAGCAGTACTTC. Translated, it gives CASSKSPGTSGDYEQYF.

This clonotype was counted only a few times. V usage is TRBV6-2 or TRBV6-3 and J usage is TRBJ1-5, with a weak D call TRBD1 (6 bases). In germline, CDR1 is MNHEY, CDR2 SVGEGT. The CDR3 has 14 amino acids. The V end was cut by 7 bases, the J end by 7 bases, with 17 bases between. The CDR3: CASNKPGGGQPQHF. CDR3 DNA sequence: TGTGCCAGCAACAAACCTGGGGGGGGCCAGCCCCAGCATTTT.

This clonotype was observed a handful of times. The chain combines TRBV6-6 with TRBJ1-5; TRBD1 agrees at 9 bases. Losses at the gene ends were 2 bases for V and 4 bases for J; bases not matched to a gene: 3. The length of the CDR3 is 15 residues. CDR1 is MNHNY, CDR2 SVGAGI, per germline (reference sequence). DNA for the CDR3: TGTGCCAGCAGTTACGCCGGGACAGGGAATCAGCCCCAGCATTTT. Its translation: CASSYAGTGNQPQHF.

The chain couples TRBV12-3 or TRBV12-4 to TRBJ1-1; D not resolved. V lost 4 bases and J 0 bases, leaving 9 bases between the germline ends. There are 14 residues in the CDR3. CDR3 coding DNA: TGTGCCAGCAGTTCCGGGAATTTGAACACTGAAGCTTTCTTT. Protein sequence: CASSSGNLNTEAFF.

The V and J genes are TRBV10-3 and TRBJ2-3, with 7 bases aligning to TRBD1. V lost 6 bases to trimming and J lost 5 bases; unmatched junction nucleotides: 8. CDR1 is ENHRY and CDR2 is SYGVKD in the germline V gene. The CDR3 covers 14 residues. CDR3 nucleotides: TGTGCCATCAGGCCGGGACAGAGCGGAGATACGCAGTATTTT. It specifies CAIRPGQSGDTQYF.

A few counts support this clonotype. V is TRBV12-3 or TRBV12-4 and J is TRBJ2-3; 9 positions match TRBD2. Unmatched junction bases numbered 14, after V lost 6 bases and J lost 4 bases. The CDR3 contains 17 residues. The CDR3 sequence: CASSRRLAETLADTQYF. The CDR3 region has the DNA TGTGCCAGCAGCCGTAGACTAGCGGAAACCCTGGCAGATACGCAGTATTTT.

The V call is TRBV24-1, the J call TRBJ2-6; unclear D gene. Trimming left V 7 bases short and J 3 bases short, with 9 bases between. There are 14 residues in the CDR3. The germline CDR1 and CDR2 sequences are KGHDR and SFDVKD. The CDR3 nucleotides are TGTGCCACCAGACCCGCAGGTGGGGCCAACGTCCTGACTTTC. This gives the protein CATRPAGGANVLTF.

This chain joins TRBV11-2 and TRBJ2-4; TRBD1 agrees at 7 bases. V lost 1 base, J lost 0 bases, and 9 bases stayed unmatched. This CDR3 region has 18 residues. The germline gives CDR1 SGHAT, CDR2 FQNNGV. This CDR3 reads CASSLAPTGSPAKNIQYF. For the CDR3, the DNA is TGTGCCAGCAGCTTAGCCCCGACAGGGAGCCCAGCCAAAAACATTCAGTACTTC.

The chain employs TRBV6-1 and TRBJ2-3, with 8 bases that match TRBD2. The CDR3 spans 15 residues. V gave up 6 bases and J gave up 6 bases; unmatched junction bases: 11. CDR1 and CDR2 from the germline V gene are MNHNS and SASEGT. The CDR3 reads CASRALAVPGDTQYF. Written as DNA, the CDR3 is TGTGCCAGCAGAGCACTAGCGGTCCCCGGGGATACGCAGTATTTT.

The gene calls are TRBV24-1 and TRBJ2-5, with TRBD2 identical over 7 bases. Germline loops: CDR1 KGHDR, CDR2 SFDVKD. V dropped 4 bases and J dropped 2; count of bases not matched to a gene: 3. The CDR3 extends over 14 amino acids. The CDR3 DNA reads TGTGCCACCAGTGAGGCCGGGAGGCAAGAGACCCAGTACTTC. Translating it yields CATSEAGRQETQYF.

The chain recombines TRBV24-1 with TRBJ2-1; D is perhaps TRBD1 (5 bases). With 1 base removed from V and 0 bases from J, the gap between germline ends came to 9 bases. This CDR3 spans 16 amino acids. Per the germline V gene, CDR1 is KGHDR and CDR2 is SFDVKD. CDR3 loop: CATSDLDSSSYNEQFF. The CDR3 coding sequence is TGTGCCACCAGTGATTTAGACAGTTCCTCCTACAATGAGCAGTTCTTC.

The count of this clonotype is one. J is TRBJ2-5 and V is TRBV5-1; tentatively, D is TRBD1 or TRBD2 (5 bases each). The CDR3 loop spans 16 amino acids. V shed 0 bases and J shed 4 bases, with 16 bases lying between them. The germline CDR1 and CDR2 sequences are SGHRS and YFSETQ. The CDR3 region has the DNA TGCGCCAGCAGCTTGGGTCTCGCTTCTGGGGGAGAGACCCAGTACTTC. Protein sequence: CASSLGLASGGETQYF.

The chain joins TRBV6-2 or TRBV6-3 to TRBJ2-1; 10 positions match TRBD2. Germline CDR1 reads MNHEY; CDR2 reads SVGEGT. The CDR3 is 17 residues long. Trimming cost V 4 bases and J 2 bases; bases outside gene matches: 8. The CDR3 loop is CASSLISSGSPYNEQFF. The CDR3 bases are TGTGCCAGCAGTTTAATTTCTAGCGGGAGTCCCTACAATGAGCAGTTCTTC.

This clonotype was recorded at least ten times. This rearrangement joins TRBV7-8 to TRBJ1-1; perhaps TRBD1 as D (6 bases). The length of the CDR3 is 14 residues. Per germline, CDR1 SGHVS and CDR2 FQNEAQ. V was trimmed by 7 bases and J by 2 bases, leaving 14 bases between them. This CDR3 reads CASTSPRGNTEAFF. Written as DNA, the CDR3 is TGTGCCAGCACGTCGCCCAGGGGAAACACTGAAGCTTTCTTT.

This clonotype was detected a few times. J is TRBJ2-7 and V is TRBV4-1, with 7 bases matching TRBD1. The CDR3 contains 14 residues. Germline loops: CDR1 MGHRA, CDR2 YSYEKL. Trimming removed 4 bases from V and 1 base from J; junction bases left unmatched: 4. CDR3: CASSPADRSYEQYF. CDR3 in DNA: TGCGCCAGCAGCCCCGCGGACAGGTCCTACGAGCAGTACTTC.

CDR3 sequence reads: CASNLAGHDEQFF. The CDR3 bases are TGTGCCAGCAATCTAGCGGGACATGATGAGCAGTTCTTC. The V gene is TRBV6-2 or TRBV6-3, the J gene TRBJ2-1; TRBD2 agrees at 9 bases. Germline V CDR1 and CDR2: MNHEY, SVGEGT. The CDR3 runs 13 residues. The V segment lost 7 bases and the J segment 8 bases; nucleotides outside the gene matches: 6.

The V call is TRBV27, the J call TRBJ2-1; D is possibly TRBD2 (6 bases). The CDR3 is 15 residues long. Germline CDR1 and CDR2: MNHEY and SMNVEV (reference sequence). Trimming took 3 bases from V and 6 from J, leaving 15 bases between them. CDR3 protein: CASSFVTRGGNEQFF. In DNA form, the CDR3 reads TGTGCCAGCAGTTTCGTGACTAGGGGAGGCAATGAGCAGTTCTTC.